This TCR beta chain emerged from a study of blood T cell repertoires in COVID-19. The CDR3 contains 14 residues. Per germline, CDR1 MNHEY and CDR2 SMNVEV (reference sequence). Trimming at V came to 8 bases and at J to 8 bases, leaving 12 bases not matched to a gene. A single count supports this clone. The repertoire was sequenced with immunoSEQ multiplex PCR; TCRdb's copy has only in-frame clones and lacks some. The sample includes approximately 170,000 clones, about 83% seen only once; the top ten take approximately 13%. The sequence came from a man between 65 and 85 years old who had recovered from COVID-19. Sample: peripheral blood. The chain combines TRBV27 with TRBJ1-2; 9 positions agree with TRBD1. This CDR3 reads CASAISQGAQGYTF. CDR3 nucleotide sequence: TGTGCCAGCGCTATATCACAGGGGGCGCAGGGCTACACCTTC.